This entry lists 4 T cell receptor beta chains sequenced from one sample in a study of blood T cells in healthy people across ages. With a J-beta primer mix and a sample-barcoded 5' primer, a second PCR ran 7 to 11 cycles. One entry per CDR3 protein results from TCRdb running MiXCR on the 5' RACE reads. The sample records about 1,500,000 distinct CDR3 sequences, about 30% being singletons. The sample was blood. The receptors derive from a woman aged 25 to 39 in good health.

The chain is built from TRBV13 and TRBJ1-1; D uncertain. The V end was cut by 7 bases, the J end by 0 bases, with 12 bases between. The V gene's germline CDR1 is PRHDT and CDR2 FYEKMQ (reference sequence). This CDR3 region has 14 residues. CDR3 bases: TGTGCCAGCACCCCGATGGGGATGAACACTGAAGCTTTCTTT. Translated, it gives CASTPMGMNTEAFF.

This clonotype was seen at least ten times. The CDR3 region is CAWSVRASGYEQYF. CDR3 coding DNA: TGTGCCTGGAGTGTCCGTGCTAGCGGCTACGAGCAGTACTTC. V is TRBV30 and J is TRBJ2-7; 7 bases line up with TRBD2. This CDR3 comprises 14 residues. V shed 0 bases, J shed 3 bases, and the junction held 5 bases outside the gene matches. Germline loops: CDR1 GTSNPN, CDR2 SVGIG (reference sequence).

The genes are TRBV28 and TRBJ2-3, with 7 nucleotides matching TRBD1. The ends lost 4 bases at V and 5 bases at J; junction bases unmatched: 18. The CDR3 spans 18 residues. CDR1 is MDHEN and CDR2 is SYDVKM in the germline V gene. CDR3 in amino acids: CASSSLSDRAGEKDTQYF. In nucleotides, the CDR3 is TGTGCCAGCAGTTCTTTATCCGACAGGGCAGGAGAGAAAGATACGCAGTATTTT.

This clonotype was seen at least ten times. The J gene is TRBJ2-7, the V gene TRBV3-1; unclear D gene. Trimming cost V 3 bases and J 4 bases, with 10 bases left between them. CDR1 is LGHDT and CDR2 is YNNKEL in the germline V gene (reference sequence). The CDR3 has 13 amino acids. The CDR3: CASSQGLGYEQYF. The CDR3 nucleotides are TGTGCCAGCAGCCAGGGTCTAGGGTACGAGCAGTACTTC.